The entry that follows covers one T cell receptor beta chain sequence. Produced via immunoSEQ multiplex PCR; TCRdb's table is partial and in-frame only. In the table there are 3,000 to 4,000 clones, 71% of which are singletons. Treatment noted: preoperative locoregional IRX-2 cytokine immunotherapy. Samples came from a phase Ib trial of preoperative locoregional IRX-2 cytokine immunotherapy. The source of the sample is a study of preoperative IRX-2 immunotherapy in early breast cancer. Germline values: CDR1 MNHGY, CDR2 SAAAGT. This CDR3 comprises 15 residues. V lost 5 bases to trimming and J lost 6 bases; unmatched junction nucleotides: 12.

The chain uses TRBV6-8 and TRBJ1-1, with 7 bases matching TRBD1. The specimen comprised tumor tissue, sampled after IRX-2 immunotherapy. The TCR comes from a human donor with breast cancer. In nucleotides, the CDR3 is TGTGCCAGCAGTGGGCAAGAGGAGGGGGCCTCTGAAGCTTTCTTT. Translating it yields CASSGQEEGASEAFF.